Each of the 26 T cell receptor beta chains below was sequenced from the same sample in a study of regulatory T cells in long-lasting Graves disease. Time point denoted: newly diagnosed GD, antithyroid drugs for less than 3 months. Isolated PBMC RNA provided the starting material for the TCR library. Relying on iRepertoire HTBI primers and Arm-PCR of CDR3 regions, the team built TCR beta libraries. TCRdb re-analysed the multiplex PCR reads in MiXCR, keeping a single row per CDR3 protein. The sample lists 300,000 to 400,000 distinct CDR3 sequences, about 14% occurring once. This sample comprised peripheral blood mononuclear cells (PBMCs), obtained at new diagnosis, from a patient treated with antithyroid drugs. These receptors originate from a female donor with Graves disease.

This clonotype has a count of ten or more. This chain joins TRBV20-1 and TRBJ2-5; D uncertain. The CDR3 is 15 residues long. Deletions cut 0 bases from V and 4 bases from J, with 15 bases between. Germline V gene data show CDR1 as DFQATT and CDR2 as SNEGSKA (reference sequence). The DNA for the CDR3 is TGCAGTGCTAGAGATCCCCTGACACAAGGAGAGACCCAGTACTTC. Translating it yields CSARDPLTQGETQYF.

This chain joins TRBV28 and TRBJ2-7; 15 positions match TRBD2. From germline, CDR1 is MDHEN and CDR2 SYDVKM. Trimming took 5 bases from V and 5 from J; bases not matched to a gene: 13. The CDR3 spans 18 residues. CDR3: CASSVPLGTSGRSDEQYF. The CDR3 DNA is TGTGCCAGCAGTGTTCCCTTGGGGACTAGCGGGAGGAGCGACGAGCAGTACTTC.

The V call is TRBV11-2, the J call TRBJ2-1; TRBD2 aligns across 14 bases. Germline lookup yields CDR1 SGHAT and CDR2 FQNNGV. This CDR3 is 18 amino acids long. Unmatched junction bases numbered 14, after V lost 6 bases and J lost 7 bases. The CDR3: CASRMSFRGLAGGNEQFF. The CDR3 DNA reads TGTGCCAGCAGGATGAGTTTCCGAGGACTAGCGGGAGGAAATGAGCAGTTCTTC.

This clonotype was seen ten or more times. The gene calls are TRBV5-1 and TRBJ2-7; TRBD1 matches at 7 bases. The CDR3 is made up of 15 amino acids. The junction had 7 bases not matched to a gene; V was cut back by 4 bases and J by 0 bases. Looked up from germline, CDR1 is SGHRS and CDR2 is YFSETQ. The CDR3 sequence is CASSSTTGNSYEQYF. The CDR3 DNA sequence: TGCGCCAGCAGCAGTACGACAGGGAACTCCTACGAGCAGTACTTC. Drawing the rest from reference TRBV5-1 and TRBJ2-7, the complete variable domain is KAGVTQTPRYLIKTRGQQVTLSCSPISGHRSVSWYQQTPGQGLQFLFEYFSETQRNKGNFPGRFSGRQFSNSRSEMNVSTLELGDSALYLCASSSTTGNSYEQYFGPGTRLTVT.

At least ten counts were recorded for this clonotype. The J gene is TRBJ2-5, the V gene TRBV12-3 or TRBV12-4, with a tentative D call TRBD1 (7 bases). The CDR3 runs to 14 residues. Trimming took 4 bases from V and 2 from J, leaving 11 bases between them. The CDR3 DNA sequence: TGTGCCAGCAGTTCGCGGGACAGACAAGAGACCCAGTACTTC. Protein: CASSSRDRQETQYF.

V is TRBV19 and J is TRBJ1-6; TRBD1 is a possible D gene (5 bases). The CDR3 length is 13 residues. The germline gives CDR1 LNHDA, CDR2 SQIVND (reference sequence). The germline V and J ends were trimmed by 5 bases and 10 bases, with 12 bases remaining between them. CDR3 nucleotides: TGTGCCAGTAGTCTGGGGACTTTGTCACCCCTCCACTTT. Translated, it gives CASSLGTLSPLHF.

This clonotype was counted ten times or more. The CDR3 bases are TGCGCCAGCAGCCGGGGACAGAGCACCTACGAGCAGTACTTC. This sequence encodes CASSRGQSTYEQYF. This chain connects TRBV5-1 to TRBJ2-7, with TRBD1 matching 7 bases. CDR1 SGHRS and CDR2 YFSETQ come from the germline V gene. V lost 4 bases to trimming and J lost 2 bases; unmatched junction nucleotides: 6. This CDR3 is 14 amino acids long.

This clonotype came up many times. The chain employs TRBV12-3 or TRBV12-4 and TRBJ1-5, with 10 bases that match TRBD1. The CDR3 covers 15 residues. Trimming at V came to 5 bases and at J to 6 bases, leaving 7 bases not matched to a gene. The CDR3 loop is CASSISGTGVQPQHF. CDR3 bases: TGTGCCAGCAGTATTTCTGGGACAGGGGTTCAGCCCCAGCATTTT.

This clonotype appeared many times. The rearrangement uses TRBV6-1 and TRBJ2-1, with 11 nucleotides matching TRBD1. V trimming: 3 bases; J trimming: 6 bases; junction bases outside the gene matches: 4. The germline V gene encodes CDR1 MNHNS and CDR2 SASEGT. The CDR3 loop spans 15 amino acids. Here the CDR3 reads CASSEWDRGTNEQFF. CDR3 DNA sequence: TGTGCCAGCAGTGAGTGGGACAGGGGGACCAATGAGCAGTTCTTC.

This clonotype appeared a single time. V usage is TRBV11-3 and J usage is TRBJ2-1; 7 nucleotides agree with TRBD1. The CDR3 covers 13 residues. Germline V lookup: CDR1 SGHNT, CDR2 YENEEA. V was pared by 5 bases and J by 6 bases, with 4 bases of the junction left unmatched. In DNA form, the CDR3 reads TGTGCCAGCAGCGTAGGGACAGCCAATGAGCAGTTCTTC. Protein product: CASSVGTANEQFF.

This clonotype has at least ten counts. This chain uses TRBV7-2 with TRBJ2-3; D perhaps matches TRBD1 (5 bases). Germline values: CDR1 SGHTA, CDR2 FQGNSA. With 5 bases removed from V and 2 bases from J, the gap between germline ends came to 11 bases. The CDR3 covers 14 residues. CDR3 loop: CASSPGSLTDTQYF. Here the CDR3 DNA reads TGTGCCAGCAGCCCAGGGTCGCTCACAGATACGCAGTATTTT.

This clonotype was seen repeatedly, ten times or more. The V call is TRBV7-2, the J call TRBJ2-7; D gene uncertain. The CDR3 is made up of 12 amino acids. V lost 2 bases and J 4 bases, leaving 6 bases between the germline ends. In germline, CDR1 is SGHTA, CDR2 FQGNSA. CDR3 in DNA: TGTGCCAGCAGCTTAAATGGTTACGAGCAGTACTTC. This gives the protein CASSLNGYEQYF. Variable domain in full (rest from reference TRBV7-2 and TRBJ2-7): GAGVSQSPSNKVTEKGKDVELRCDPISGHTALYWYRQSLGQGLEFLIYFQGNSAPDKSGLPSDRFSAERTGGSVSTLTIQRTQQEDSAVYLCASSLNGYEQYFGPGTRLTVT.

V is TRBV28 and J is TRBJ2-5; TRBD2 might be the D (6 bases). Trimming stripped 7 bases from V and 0 bases from J, with 15 bases between. Per the germline V gene, CDR1 is MDHEN and CDR2 is SYDVKM. The CDR3 is 15 residues long. The CDR3 sequence: CASNLRRDYQETQYF. The CDR3 bases are TGTGCCAGCAACTTACGCCGGGACTACCAAGAGACCCAGTACTTC. The variable domain in full, completed from reference TRBV28 and TRBJ2-5, reads DVKVTQSSRYLVKRTGEKVFLECVQDMDHENMFWYRQDPGLGLRLIYFSYDVKMKEKGDIPEGYSVSREKKERFSLILESASTNQTSMYLCASNLRRDYQETQYFGPGTRLLVL.

A few counts support this clonotype. The chain uses TRBV27 and TRBJ2-7; 9 bases are a match to TRBD1. The CDR3 is 14 residues long. In germline, CDR1 is MNHEY, CDR2 SMNVEV (reference sequence). Losses at the gene ends were 5 bases for V and 6 bases for J; bases not matched to a gene: 8. CDR3 in DNA: TGTGCCAGCAGTCGACAGGGGGGTCTAGCCGAGCAGTACTTC. Translating gives CASSRQGGLAEQYF.

This clonotype was found many times. This chain links TRBV6-1 with TRBJ1-1; no definite D call. With 6 bases removed from V and 4 bases from J, the gap between germline ends came to 12 bases. The CDR3 is 13 residues long. Germline V gives CDR1 MNHNS, CDR2 SASEGT. The chain's CDR3 is CASSRPAITEAFF. The DNA for the CDR3 is TGTGCCAGCAGCCGTCCAGCAATCACTGAAGCTTTCTTT.

This clonotype was counted a few times. The rearrangement links TRBV27 to TRBJ2-4, with D perhaps TRBD1 or TRBD2 (5 bases each). Germline CDR1 reads MNHEY; CDR2 reads SMNVEV (reference sequence). Trimming took 5 bases from V and 9 from J, leaving 17 bases between them. The CDR3 is 14 residues long. The CDR3 sequence: CASSPQWGNGIQYF. CDR3 in DNA: TGTGCCAGCAGTCCCCAGTGGGGGAACGGCATTCAGTACTTC.

For the CDR3, the DNA is TGTGCCAGCAGTTACTTTGGGGAGGGATCCTACAATGAGCAGTTCTTC. It is translated as CASSYFGEGSYNEQFF. V gene TRBV6-5 combines with J gene TRBJ2-1; TRBD2 aligns across 7 bases. CDR3 length: 16 residues. The junction had 4 bases not matched to a gene; V was cut back by 1 base and J by 1 base. Germline V CDR1 and CDR2: MNHEY, SVGAGI.

This clonotype was seen more than once but under ten times. The chain joins TRBV5-1 to TRBJ2-3, with 10 bases matching TRBD2. The V segment lost 0 bases and the J segment 1 base; nucleotides outside the gene matches: 8. The germline CDR1 and CDR2 sequences are SGHRS and YFSETQ. The CDR3 covers 18 residues. The CDR3 coding sequence is TGCGCCAGCAGCTTGGAGAGCGGGGGGGCGGTTGGCACAGATACGCAGTATTTT. Its translation: CASSLESGGAVGTDTQYF.

This clonotype was seen repeatedly, ten times or more. The chain uses TRBV11-2 and TRBJ2-7; 13 bases fit TRBD2. J was trimmed by 1 base and V by 5 bases; bases with no gene match: 2. CDR3 length equals 15 residues. Per germline, CDR1 SGHAT and CDR2 FQNNGV. CDR3 sequence reads: CASSEGLAGSYEQYF. Written as DNA, the CDR3 is TGTGCCAGCAGCGAGGGACTAGCGGGGTCCTACGAGCAGTACTTC.

This clonotype occurred many times. The chain combines TRBV20-1 with TRBJ1-2; 10 positions match TRBD1. The CDR3 has 14 residues. Looked up from germline, CDR1 is DFQATT and CDR2 is SNEGSKA (reference sequence). After removal of 5 bases from V and 5 bases from J, the junction contained 8 bases not matched to a gene. Written as DNA, the CDR3 is TGCAGTGCTCCCCGGGACAGGGGCGGTTATGGCTACACCTTC. Its translation: CSAPRDRGGYGYTF.

This clonotype appeared many times. The genes are TRBV11-2 and TRBJ2-3, with D uncertain. Germline values: CDR1 SGHAT, CDR2 FQNNGV. Trimming removed 1 base at V and 0 bases at J, with 5 bases between. CDR3 size: 14 residues. The CDR3 nucleotides are TGTGCCAGCAGCTTAGCCCAGAGCACAGATACGCAGTATTTT. Its protein product is CASSLAQSTDTQYF.

The sample holds a few counts of this clonotype. The chain joins TRBV14 to TRBJ2-2; D gene ambiguous. Between the trimmed V and J ends, which lost 4 bases and 2 bases, there was a span of 17 bases. The CDR3 is 17 amino acids. Germline values: CDR1 SGHDN, CDR2 FVKESK. The CDR3 DNA reads as TGTGCCAGCAGCCTCCGGAACGGGCCGTTTAACACCGGGGAGCTGTTTTTT. It yields the protein CASSLRNGPFNTGELFF.

Only a few counts were recorded for this clonotype. The chain has TRBV24-1 and TRBJ1-1; a weak D match, TRBD1 (5 bases). This CDR3 comprises 15 residues. The V gene lost 4 bases and the J gene lost 5 bases, with 16 bases spanning the gap. Germline CDR1 is KGHDR and CDR2 is SFDVKD. CDR3 sequence: CATSDPSGSQTEAFF. CDR3 DNA sequence: TGTGCCACCAGTGACCCCTCAGGGAGCCAAACTGAAGCTTTCTTT.

In its sample, this clonotype was seen many times. J is TRBJ2-5 and V is TRBV28, with 11 positions matching TRBD1. Losses at the gene ends were 5 bases for V and 5 bases for J; bases not matched to a gene: 16. The CDR3 covers 18 residues. Germline CDR1 MDHEN, CDR2 SYDVKM. The CDR3 protein is CASSMDRGLGGQEETQYF. The DNA of the CDR3 is TGTGCCAGCAGTATGGACAGGGGGCTTGGGGGGCAAGAGGAGACCCAGTACTTC.

This clonotype came up a few times. The chain has TRBV7-9 and TRBJ2-7; D gene uncertain. The length of the CDR3 is 12 residues. The V end lost 6 bases, the J end lost 6 bases, and 12 bases lay between the germline ends. In germline, CDR1 is SEHNR, CDR2 FQNEAQ (reference sequence). CDR3 coding DNA: TGTGCCAGCAGTCCCGGGTCTGCCGAGCAGTACTTC. Protein sequence: CASSPGSAEQYF.

This clonotype was picked up many times. V usage is TRBV20-1 and J usage is TRBJ2-7; 15 bases line up with TRBD2. The trim removed 6 bases at V and 2 bases at J, leaving 2 bases unmatched. CDR3 size: 14 residues. Looked up from germline, CDR1 is DFQATT and CDR2 is SNEGSKA (reference sequence). The CDR3 nucleotides are TGCAGTGCAGGGACTAGCGGGAGGACCTACGAGCAGTACTTC. This codes for CSAGTSGRTYEQYF.